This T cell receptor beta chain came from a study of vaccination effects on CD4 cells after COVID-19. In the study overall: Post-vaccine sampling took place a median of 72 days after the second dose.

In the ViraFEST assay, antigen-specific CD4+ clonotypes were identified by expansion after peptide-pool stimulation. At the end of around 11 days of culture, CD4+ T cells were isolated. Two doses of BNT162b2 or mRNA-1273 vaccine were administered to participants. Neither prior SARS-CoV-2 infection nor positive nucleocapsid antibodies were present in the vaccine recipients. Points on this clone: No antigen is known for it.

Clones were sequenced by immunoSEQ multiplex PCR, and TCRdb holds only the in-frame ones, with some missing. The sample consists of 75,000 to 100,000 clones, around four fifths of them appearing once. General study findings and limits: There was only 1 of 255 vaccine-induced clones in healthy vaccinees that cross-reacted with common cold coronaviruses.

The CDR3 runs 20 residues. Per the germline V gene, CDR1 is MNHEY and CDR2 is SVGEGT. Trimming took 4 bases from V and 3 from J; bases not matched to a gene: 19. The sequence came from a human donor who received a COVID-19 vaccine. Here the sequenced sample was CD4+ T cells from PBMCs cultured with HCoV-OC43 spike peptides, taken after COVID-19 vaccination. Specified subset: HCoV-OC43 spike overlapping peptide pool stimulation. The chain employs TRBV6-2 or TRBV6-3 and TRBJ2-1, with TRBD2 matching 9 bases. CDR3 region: CASSFVQLAASSGDYNEQFF. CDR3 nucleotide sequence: TGTGCCAGCAGTTTTGTACAACTAGCAGCTTCTAGCGGGGACTACAATGAGCAGTTCTTC.